This T cell receptor beta chain was captured in a study of human T cells and chemical hapten exposure (dated by TCRdb to about 2021). Study-wide context: For sensitization, 2% DPC in acetone was applied to a roughly 2 cm by roughly 2 cm area of upper inner arm skin. Weekly therapeutic DPC doses were additionally applied to the scalp of patients throughout the roughly 26-week study period. Patch testing was done on the upper back using Finn chambers containing 0.01% DPC, and results were scored after 6 days according to International Contact Dermatitis Research Group standards. Most of the patients in the cohort were female, and the cohort covered alopecia areata with under or over 50% scalp involvement, alopecia totalis and alopecia universalis. Libraries were combined into a pool for sequencing, and differences in TCR yield between samples came mainly from small differences in library volumes within the pool. Peripheral blood TCR repertoire changes were tracked in vivo in alopecia patients during primary and secondary sensitization to the hapten diphenylcyclopropenone (DPC). Patient blood was sampled pre-sensitization (week 0) and at 2, 6 and about 24 weeks after DPC sensitization. Roughly 30 alopecia patients gave blood for TCR sequencing at one to four time points (pre-sensitization, 2, 6 and 24 weeks).

Library preparation employed RACE. For sequencing, a NextSeq 500 was employed. Library preparation attached unique molecular identifiers to individual cDNA molecules for quantitative, reproducible TCR counting. For every blood RNA sample, sequencing covered both the TCR alpha and TCR beta chains. The original pipeline was this. A median of around 96,000 TCRs per sample was observed, with a range of roughly 20,000 to 750,000. The Decombinator software suite was used to annotate V, J and CDR3 in the TCR reads. To make PS versus PT1 abundance plots, every sample was subsampled to the same number of TCRs (28,000). TCRs were defined as expanded if absent before sensitization and observed at least eight times at the 2-week time point. TCRdb cleaned the public reads at Q25 with fastp, built clones with MiXCR and kept in-frame beta chains. Under each unique CDR3 protein, matching rows form one entry showing the most common genes and DNA. The V and J calls and clone size come from TCRdb's table, not from the authors' own analysis. Within this sample are approximately 90,000 distinct CDR3 sequences, with around 12% of them counted one time only. The ten top clones hold approximately 2% of the sample.

There are 14 amino acids in the CDR3, from cysteine to phenylalanine inclusive. The DNA shown is the 42-base CDR3, in frame from base 1. CDR1 and CDR2, per the germline V gene, are LGHNA and YNFKEQ. Trimming leaves V shorter by 4 bases and J shorter by 7 bases, with the junction holding 4 bases beyond the gene matches. Interpreted using the paper, the time point label stands for: patch test 1, 2 weeks after DPC sensitization. The treatment or condition label corresponds to: therapeutic diphenylcyclopropenone sensitization with weekly scalp DPC. At every patch-test visit, the blood draw took place before the patch test was put on. Eligible patients were aged 18 to 70, diagnosed with alopecia, deemed suitable for DPC therapy, and excluded if pregnant. Total RNA was extracted from unfractionated whole blood collected in Tempus Blood RNA tubes. This clonotype turned up a few times. This receptor's antigen is unknown. Base quality data are lacking; no much larger clone is found one base away.

Broader findings and caveats from the paper: Because every patient had alopecia, a presumed autoimmune disease, the patients' immune response might differ from that of healthy individuals. After repeated subsampling, changes were observed in the strength of the expansion versus patch-test correlation and in the threshold at which the correlation became significant. Compared with pre-sensitization or healthy control sets, expanded TCRs formed significantly more large CDR3 similarity clusters, which is consistent with antigen-driven responses. The number of PT1 expanded TCRs positively correlated with patch test score, significant at thresholds 8, 16 and 32 but not 4. DPC sensitization did not change how many TCRs were above 1 in 1000 frequency, and no evidence was found of alterations in global repertoire structure.

This receptor chain uses TRBV4-2 and TRBJ2-1, with 10 middle bases fitting TRBD1. The sample in question was whole blood, obtained in connection with sensitization to the hapten diphenylcyclopropenone (DPC). The receptor's source is a woman aged 40-49 years with alopecia areata. Some clones in this sample may be carry-over from other donors' samples. The base sequence is TGTGCCAGCAGCCCCCGGACAGGGGGTAATGAGCAGTTCTTC. This translates into CASSPRTGGNEQFF.